This TCR beta chain is from a study of CD8 T cells in Susac syndrome. Findings and limits, study-wide: The study's TCR sequencing and HLA analysis covered a relatively small number of individuals, and the study acknowledged this.

When the RNA was reverse transcribed, random hexamers were used with an input of 0.5 to 1 ug. Amplification of the TCR beta CDR3 was carried out by immunoSEQ multiplex PCR, which spanned a total of 54 Vbeta and 13 Jbeta segments. TCRdb analysed the immunoSEQ multiplex PCR reads with MiXCR anew, one entry per CDR3 protein. The sample has roughly 200,000 distinct CDR3 sequences; 85% to 95% are singletons. The CDR3 contains 16 residues. V dropped 1 base and J dropped 0 bases, with 11 bases sitting between them. The V gene's germline CDR1 is MGHRA and CDR2 YSYEKL. This clonotype appeared once. Its target is not known. CD8+ and CD4+ T cells from blood underwent TCR beta sequencing, which was carried out in a high-throughput format.

This receptor was identified in a human donor with multiple sclerosis. This chain uses TRBV4-1 with TRBJ2-3; D is perhaps TRBD1 (6 bases). Source material: CD8+ T cells from PBMCs. CDR3 sequence reads: CASSQVQGRSTDTQYF. Here the CDR3 DNA reads TGCGCCAGCAGCCAAGTGCAGGGGCGGAGCACAGATACGCAGTATTTT.